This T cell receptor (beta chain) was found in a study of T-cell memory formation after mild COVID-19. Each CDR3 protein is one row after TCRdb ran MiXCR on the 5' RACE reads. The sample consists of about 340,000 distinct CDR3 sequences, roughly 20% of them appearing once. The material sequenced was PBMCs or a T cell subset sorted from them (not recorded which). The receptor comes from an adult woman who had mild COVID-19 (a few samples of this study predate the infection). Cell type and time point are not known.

The CDR3 here is CASSLSWGAYGYTF. The CDR3, as DNA: TGTGCCAGCAGCTTGAGTTGGGGGGCCTATGGCTACACCTTC. The chain is built from TRBV5-5 and TRBJ1-2; D may be TRBD1 (6 bases). The germline V and J ends were trimmed by 1 base and 4 bases, with 11 bases remaining between them. The CDR3 covers 14 residues. The germline V gene has CDR1 SGHKS and CDR2 YYEKEE (reference sequence).